This passage covers 16 T cell receptor beta chains from one sample sequenced in a study of blood T cell repertoires in COVID-19. The data were produced by immunoSEQ multiplex PCR, yet TCRdb's version contains in-frame clones alone and is incomplete. The table shows approximately 290,000 clones, with 70% to 90% occurring only once. Material for sequencing was PBMCs or T cells enriched from blood (not recorded which). These receptors all come from a woman aged 25 to 39 who had recovered from COVID-19.

This chain joins TRBV27 and TRBJ2-5; D possibly corresponds to TRBD1 (5 bases). V lost 8 bases, J lost 0 bases, and 16 bases lay in between. Germline V gives CDR1 MNHEY, CDR2 SMNVEV (reference sequence). The CDR3 runs 15 residues. CDR3 region: CASGRQTFYQETQYF. The CDR3, as DNA: TGTGCCAGCGGTCGACAGACCTTTTACCAAGAGACCCAGTACTTC.

The rearrangement joins TRBV11-2 to TRBJ1-1, with 7 nucleotides matching TRBD1. CDR3 size: 13 residues. V lost 6 bases, J lost 1 base, and 2 bases stayed unmatched. Germline values: CDR1 SGHAT, CDR2 FQNNGV. CDR3 amino acids: CASRKGANTEAFF. The CDR3 region has the DNA TGTGCCAGCAGAAAGGGGGCGAACACTGAAGCTTTCTTT.

The chain joins TRBV10-2 to TRBJ2-1, with a possible D match to TRBD2 (5 bases). V lost 7 bases to trimming and J lost 3 bases, with 10 bases between them. The CDR3 is 13 amino acids. Per the germline V gene, CDR1 is WSHSY and CDR2 is SAAADI. The CDR3 reads CASMPGFYNEQFF. CDR3 bases: TGCGCCAGCATGCCGGGATTCTACAATGAGCAGTTCTTC.

This clone was seen only once. V usage is TRBV5-6 and J usage is TRBJ2-7; D is undetermined. In germline, CDR1 is SGHDT, CDR2 YYEEEE. The CDR3 runs 14 residues. Trimming left V 0 bases short and J 4 bases short, with 11 bases between. The CDR3 here is CASSLVSDKYEQYF. CDR3 coding DNA: TGTGCCAGCAGCTTGGTGAGCGATAAGTACGAGCAGTACTTC.

This rearrangement joins TRBV30 to TRBJ2-5, with D perhaps matching TRBD2 (6 bases). The CDR3 length is 15 residues. The germline CDR1 and CDR2 sequences are GTSNPN and SVGIG (reference sequence). Trimming cost V 3 bases and J 5 bases, with 19 bases left between them. The CDR3 loop reads CAWSGSGAIGETQYF. The CDR3 region has the DNA TGTGCCTGGAGCGGTAGCGGAGCCATCGGGGAGACCCAGTACTTC. Full variable domain (remainder filled in from reference TRBV30 and TRBJ2-5): SQTIHQWPATLVQPVGSPLSLECTVEGTSNPNLYWYRQAAGRGLQLLFYSVGIGQISSEVPQNLSASRPQDRQFILSSKKLLLSDSGFYLCAWSGSGAIGETQYFGPGTRLLVL.

The J gene is TRBJ2-6, the V gene TRBV5-1, with D maybe TRBD2 (5 bases). Germline CDR1 SGHRS, CDR2 YFSETQ. Trimming shortened V by 5 bases and J by 1 base, and 7 bases separated the two germline ends. CDR3 length: 14 amino acids. The CDR3 bases are TGCGCCAGCAGAAGGGAGTCTGGGGCCAACGTCCTGACTTTC. Protein product: CASRRESGANVLTF.

Turning to this clone: Other nucleotide sequences from this sample produce the same CDR3. The V gene is TRBV18, the J gene TRBJ2-5; TRBD2 agrees at 13 bases. Per the germline V gene, CDR1 is KGHSH and CDR2 is LQKENI. Losses at the gene ends were 3 bases for V and 2 bases for J; bases not matched to a gene: 3. This CDR3 contains 16 residues. CDR3 in DNA: TGTGCCAGCTCACCCCGGACTAGCGGGGGACAAGAGACCCAGTACTTC. This codes for CASSPRTSGGQETQYF.

The CDR3 spells CAWSVGLTDRKLFF. Written as DNA, the CDR3 is TGTGCCTGGAGTGTGGGACTGACGGACCGGAAACTGTTTTTT. The gene calls are TRBV30 and TRBJ1-4; D may be TRBD1 (5 bases). This CDR3 comprises 14 residues. Trimming took off 0 bases at V and 11 bases at J, with 16 bases between the two ends. Germline V CDR1 and CDR2: GTSNPN, SVGIG (reference sequence). Variable domain in full (rest from reference TRBV30 and TRBJ1-4): SQTIHQWPATLVQPVGSPLSLECTVEGTSNPNLYWYRQAAGRGLQLLFYSVGIGQISSEVPQNLSASRPQDRQFILSSKKLLLSDSGFYLCAWSVGLTDRKLFFGSGTQLSVL.

The chain links TRBV2 to TRBJ2-1; 9 bases agree with TRBD2. CDR3 length: 15 amino acids. CDR1 SNHLY and CDR2 FYNNEI come from the germline V gene. The V and J ends lost 4 bases and 4 bases, in that order; junction bases with no gene match: 5. The CDR3 sequence: CASSADSGSYNEQFF. For the CDR3, the DNA is TGTGCCAGCAGTGCTGATAGCGGGAGTTACAATGAGCAGTTCTTC.

This chain uses TRBV11-2 with TRBJ1-4; D uncertain. This CDR3 has 12 residues. The V gene lost 6 bases and the J gene lost 8 bases, with 10 bases spanning the gap. CDR1 is SGHAT and CDR2 is FQNNGV in the germline V gene. The CDR3 region is CASSDLREKLFF. Here the CDR3 DNA reads TGTGCCAGCAGTGATCTCAGGGAAAAACTGTTTTTT.

V gene TRBV7-3 combines with J gene TRBJ2-7; maybe TRBD2 (6 bases). Trimming removed 5 bases from V and 6 bases from J, with 14 bases in between. The CDR3 sequence is 13 residues long. Germline CDR1 SGHTA, CDR2 FQGTGA. The CDR3 nucleotides read TGTGCCAGCAGCCGGAGTAGGGAGGCCGAGCAGTACTTC. Protein product: CASSRSREAEQYF.

The genes are TRBV6-4 and TRBJ2-2, with D hard to call. There are 17 residues in the CDR3. CDR1 is MRHNA, CDR2 SNTAGT, per germline. V lost 2 bases, J lost 0 bases, and 13 bases lay in between. The CDR3: CASSDRRTAANTGELFF. CDR3 coding DNA: TGTGCCAGCAGTGACCGCCGTACGGCGGCGAACACCGGGGAGCTGTTTTTT.

V gene TRBV10-1 combines with J gene TRBJ1-4; the match to TRBD1 covers 9 bases. The V segment lost 8 bases and the J segment 5 bases; nucleotides outside the gene matches: 0. The CDR3 has 12 amino acids. Germline assignment: CDR1 WNHNN and CDR2 SYGVQD (reference sequence). The CDR3 nucleotides read TGCGCCAGCGGGACAGGGAATGAAAAACTGTTTTTT. Translation gives CASGTGNEKLFF.

The chain joins TRBV5-1 to TRBJ2-2; 8 bases agree with TRBD1. Germline values: CDR1 SGHRS, CDR2 YFSETQ. The V and J ends lost 3 bases and 2 bases, in that order; junction bases with no gene match: 6. This CDR3 contains 16 residues. CDR3 amino acids: CASSSRTGRNTGELFF. The CDR3 region has the DNA TGCGCCAGCAGCTCCAGGACAGGGCGAAACACCGGGGAGCTGTTTTTT.

The chain recombines TRBV5-1 with TRBJ2-5, with unresolved D. The germline gives CDR1 SGHRS, CDR2 YFSETQ. This CDR3 region has 11 residues. V was cut by 7 bases and J by 4 bases, with 8 bases left in between. Here the CDR3 DNA reads TGCGCCAGCTCAGATGGAGAGACCCAGTACTTC. Its protein product is CASSDGETQYF.

The rearrangement joins TRBV7-9 to TRBJ1-1; D possibly corresponds to TRBD1 (5 bases). CDR1 is SEHNR, CDR2 FQNEAQ, per germline (reference sequence). With 4 bases removed from V and 4 bases from J, the gap between germline ends came to 13 bases. The CDR3 runs to 14 residues. The CDR3: CASSSLGGSTEAFF. The CDR3, as DNA: TGTGCCAGCAGCTCGCTGGGGGGTAGCACTGAAGCTTTCTTT.